These T cell receptor beta chains were read from a single sample in a study of T cell changes during pregnancy in multiple sclerosis. Generated by immunoSEQ multiplex PCR, the TCRdb table keeps only in-frame clones and is missing some. The sample includes under 70,000 clones, roughly 89% seen only once; the top ten take around 2.2%. The sample here was peripheral blood, taken in the third trimester of pregnancy. The receptors derive from a female donor in good health, enrolled as a control in a pregnancy study. Both conserved end residues are part of each CDR3. Fields, in order: D gene, V gene, J gene, clone size, CDR3 DNA, CDR3 protein. The D gene is left open where the match is weak. Size is stated for part of the rows, as once, few or many counts, or as a class when the clone is expanded.

D: TRBD1; V: TRBV7-8; J: TRBJ2-1; size: once; DNA: TGTGCCAGCAGCCCCCGAAGGGACAGGGGCTCGTGGAATGAGCAGTTCTTC; CDR3: CASSPRRDRGSWNEQFF
D: TRBD1; V: TRBV28; J: TRBJ2-7; size: -; DNA: TGTGCCAGCAGTTTGCTCCGACAGGGGGGATTCTACGAGCAGTACTTC; CDR3: CASSLLRQGGFYEQYF
D: -; V: TRBV2; J: TRBJ2-7; size: once; DNA: TGTGCCAGCTTGGTCGGGCGGGCCAACTCCTACGAGCAGTACTTC; CDR3: CASLVGRANSYEQYF
D: TRBD2; V: TRBV4-2; J: TRBJ2-2; size: -; DNA: TGTGCCAGCAGCCAGGGCGGGGGAGATACCGGGGAGCTGTTTTTT; CDR3: CASSQGGGDTGELFF
D: -; V: TRBV6-5; J: TRBJ1-1; size: many; DNA: TGTGCCAGCGTCCGGGGGAGGTTATTAGGCACTGAAGCTTTCTTT; CDR3: CASVRGRLLGTEAFF
D: TRBD2; V: TRBV27; J: TRBJ2-7; size: -; DNA: TGTGCCAGCAGTTTGACTAGCGGGAGAAACCACGAGCAGTACTTC; CDR3: CASSLTSGRNHEQYF
D: TRBD1; V: TRBV2; J: TRBJ1-1; size: -; DNA: TGTGCCAGCAGCGGGACAGGTAGGAACACTGAAGCTTTCTTT; CDR3: CASSGTGRNTEAFF
D: -; V: TRBV6-1; J: TRBJ1-2; size: -; DNA: TGTGCCAGCAGTGATTCGTTAGGGACTCTCCACTATGGCTACACCTTC; CDR3: CASSDSLGTLHYGYTF
D: TRBD1; V: TRBV18; J: TRBJ1-2; size: -; DNA: TGTGCCAGCTCAGGTTCGGGACAGGGTGATCAACTCACTAACTATGGCTACACCTTC; CDR3: CASSGSGQGDQLTNYGYTF
D: -; V: TRBV6-1; J: TRBJ2-2; size: -; DNA: TGTGCCAGCAGTGATGCGGTGGACACCGGGGAGCTGTTTTTT; CDR3: CASSDAVDTGELFF
D: TRBD2; V: TRBV2; J: TRBJ2-1; size: -; DNA: TGTGCCAGCTCCCGGGGGGCGGGAGGGTACAATGAGCAGTTCTTC; CDR3: CASSRGAGGYNEQFF
D: -; V: TRBV27; J: TRBJ2-7; size: once; DNA: TGTGCCAGCAGTCCGAATCAGGGCTACGAGCAGTACTTC; CDR3: CASSPNQGYEQYF
D: -; V: TRBV13; J: TRBJ1-4; size: -; DNA: TGTGCCAGCAGCATAAGGACAGAACCTATTGAAAAACTGTTTTTT; CDR3: CASSIRTEPIEKLFF
D: TRBD2; V: TRBV6-1; J: TRBJ2-1; size: -; DNA: TGTGCCAGCAGTGGGGGACTAGCTTCTTCCACAATCTCCTACAATGAGCAGTTCTTC; CDR3: CASSGGLASSTISYNEQFF
D: TRBD1; V: TRBV7-8; J: TRBJ1-4; size: -; DNA: TGTGCCAGCAGCCCAGGGTCAACCGGGACAGTTAAACTGTTTTTT; CDR3: CASSPGSTGTVKLFF
D: TRBD1; V: TRBV18; J: TRBJ1-3; size: -; DNA: TGTGCCAGCTCACCCTCGGGACAGCGAAACACCATATATTTT; CDR3: CASSPSGQRNTIYF
D: TRBD2; V: TRBV7-9; J: TRBJ2-1; size: -; DNA: TGTGCCAGCAGTCAGACGAGCGGGGGCTACAATGAGCAGTTCTTC; CDR3: CASSQTSGGYNEQFF
D: -; V: TRBV7-9; J: TRBJ2-6; size: -; DNA: TGTGCCAGCAGCTCCCGACTTGGACTGAGCTCTGGGGCCAACGTCCTGACTTTC; CDR3: CASSSRLGLSSGANVLTF
D: TRBD1; V: TRBV6-1; J: TRBJ2-7; size: -; DNA: TGTGCCACTGCGACAGGGGTCGCCTACGAGCAGTACTTC; CDR3: CATATGVAYEQYF
D: -; V: TRBV6-1; J: TRBJ1-2; size: -; DNA: TGTGCCAGCAGAAGTGACAGCCGCTATGGCTACACCTTC; CDR3: CASRSDSRYGYTF
D: TRBD2; V: TRBV7-6; J: TRBJ2-7; size: -; DNA: TGTGCCAGCAGCTCCTCTAGCGGGTCCTACGAGCAGTACTTC; CDR3: CASSSSSGSYEQYF